These 23 T cell receptor beta chains share one sample of origin, sequenced in a study of blood T cells in healthy people across ages. Alongside a J-beta primer mix, a sample-barcoded 5' primer served in a second PCR lasting about 7 to 11 cycles. TCRdb independently ran MiXCR on the 5' RACE reads; one entry per CDR3 protein. This table holds over a million distinct CDR3 sequences, 59% found once. Input material: blood. These receptors all come from a man aged 18 to 29 in good health.

This clonotype was seen just once. V gene TRBV6-6 combines with J gene TRBJ2-6, with D unresolved. V was shortened by 0 bases and J by 9 bases, with 12 bases between the two germline ends. Germline lookup yields CDR1 MNHNY and CDR2 SVGAGI (reference sequence). The CDR3 is 15 residues long. The chain's CDR3 is CASSYSNRPFNVLTF. The CDR3 bases are TGTGCCAGCAGTTACTCGAACAGACCCTTCAACGTCCTGACTTTC.

Details on this clonotype: The junction departs from germline at one end; a sequencing error may be responsible. The chain carries TRBV7-2 and TRBJ2-3; the D is unclear. The germline V gene encodes CDR1 SGHTA and CDR2 FQGNSA. The CDR3 has 12 amino acids. The CDR3 spells CAGSRAGDTQYF. The CDR3 bases are TGTGCCGGCAGCCGTGCTGGAGATACGCAGTATTTT.

The chain recombines TRBV20-1 with TRBJ2-4, with 10 positions matching TRBD2. With V trimmed by 3 bases and J by 3 bases, 8 bases remained unmatched. CDR3 length: 16 residues. Germline CDR1 and CDR2: DFQATT and SNEGSKA (reference sequence). CDR3 sequence: CSARRSGRAGKNIQYF. In DNA form, the CDR3 reads TGCAGTGCTAGGAGAAGCGGGAGGGCCGGCAAAAACATTCAGTACTTC.

The chain uses TRBV18 and TRBJ2-5; D is tentatively TRBD1 or TRBD2 (5 bases each). The germline gives CDR1 KGHSH, CDR2 LQKENI. The germline V and J ends were trimmed by 1 base and 1 base, with 10 bases remaining between them. This CDR3 has 15 amino acids. CDR3 nucleotides: TGTGCCAGCTCACCACTGGGGACGGTCCAAGAGACCCAGTACTTC. It translates to CASSPLGTVQETQYF.

J is TRBJ1-2 and V is TRBV27; possibly TRBD1 for D (6 bases). Trimming stripped 4 bases from V and 4 bases from J, with 10 bases between. The CDR3 length is 13 residues. Germline CDR1 is MNHEY and CDR2 is SMNVEV (reference sequence). This CDR3 reads CASSWGARYGYTF. As DNA, the CDR3 is TGTGCCAGCAGTTGGGGGGCGCGCTATGGCTACACCTTC.

About this clonotype itself: One end of the junction is discordant with germline, which a read error may explain. V gene TRBV7-2 combines with J gene TRBJ1-4; TRBD1 matches 7 bases. The germline V gene encodes CDR1 SGHTA and CDR2 FQGNSA. CDR3 length: 14 residues. The CDR3 reads CASSLEQGNEELFF. The CDR3, as DNA: TGTGCCAGCAGCTTAGAACAGGGGAATGAAGAACTGTTTTTT.

The rearrangement joins TRBV30 to TRBJ2-4; D remains ambiguous. The germline V gene has CDR1 GTSNPN and CDR2 SVGIG (reference sequence). This CDR3 comprises 14 residues. V was shortened by 6 bases and J by 0 bases, with 12 bases between the two germline ends. The DNA of the CDR3 is TGTGCCTGCCCAGACAATCTAGCCAAAAACATTCAGTACTTC. Its protein product is CACPDNLAKNIQYF.

The gene calls are TRBV4-3 and TRBJ1-2; D is unclear. Germline-derived CDR1 and CDR2 are LGHNA and YSLEER. The CDR3 runs to 15 residues. Trimming pared 0 bases from V and 3 bases from J, leaving 11 bases between. The CDR3 nucleotides read TGCGCCAGCAGCCAAGACCGCAGGACCTACTATGGCTACACCTTC. Translating gives CASSQDRRTYYGYTF.

This clonotype came up once. This rearrangement joins TRBV5-1 to TRBJ2-3; D unclear. The CDR3 runs 13 residues. Germline V gene sequence: CDR1 SGHRS, CDR2 YFSETQ. The V gene lost 2 bases and the J gene lost 2 bases, with 6 bases spanning the gap. The CDR3 loop is CASSFPNTDTQYF. The CDR3 DNA follows: TGCGCCAGCAGCTTTCCTAACACAGATACGCAGTATTTT.

The CDR3 is CASNRQGIYEQYF. Here the CDR3 DNA reads TGTGCCAGCAACCGACAGGGGATCTACGAGCAGTACTTC. The chain combines TRBV6-2 or TRBV6-3 with TRBJ2-7; 8 bases fit TRBD1. The CDR3 sequence is 13 residues long. The germline V gene has CDR1 MNHEY and CDR2 SVGEGT. V was pared by 7 bases and J by 3 bases, with 5 bases of the junction left unmatched.

J is TRBJ1-5 and V is TRBV20-1; the D is unclear. CDR1 is DFQATT and CDR2 is SNEGSKA in the germline V gene (reference sequence). The V and J ends lost 6 bases and 1 base respectively, with 13 bases between them. This CDR3 region has 14 residues. The CDR3 nucleotides are TGCAGTGCCCTAATTGTAGGGAGCAATCAGCCCCAGCATTTT. This sequence encodes CSALIVGSNQPQHF.

This clonotype has just a few counts. V and J are TRBV20-1 and TRBJ2-7; D perhaps matches TRBD1 (5 bases). Germline values: CDR1 DFQATT, CDR2 SNEGSKA (reference sequence). Between the trimmed V and J ends, which lost 5 bases and 3 bases, there was a span of 11 bases. The CDR3 is made up of 12 amino acids. The CDR3 sequence: CSAYGQLYEQYF. In DNA, the CDR3 is TGCAGTGCTTACGGACAACTCTACGAGCAGTACTTC.

In this sample, this clonotype turned up once. V is TRBV7-9 and J is TRBJ1-1; D uncertain. V dropped 5 bases and J dropped 1 base, with 8 bases sitting between them. The CDR3 has 13 residues. Germline CDR1 SEHNR, CDR2 FQNEAQ (reference sequence). This chain's CDR3 is CASSPNPNTEAFF. The DNA of the CDR3 is TGTGCCAGCAGCCCCAATCCGAACACTGAAGCTTTCTTT. The full variable domain, completed using reference TRBV7-9 and TRBJ1-1, is DTGVSQNPRHKITKRGQNVTFRCDPISEHNRLYWYRQTLGQGPEFLTYFQNEAQLEKSRLLSDRFSAERPKGSFSTLEIQRTEQGDSAMYLCASSPNPNTEAFFGQGTRLTVV.

The V call is TRBV3-1, the J call TRBJ2-3; 12 bases agree with TRBD2. This CDR3 has 18 amino acids. Trimming cost V 0 bases and J 5 bases; bases outside gene matches: 9. Germline V gene sequence: CDR1 LGHDT, CDR2 YNNKEL (reference sequence). CDR3 loop: CASSQDLRLAGVQDTQYF. The CDR3 region has the DNA TGTGCCAGCAGCCAAGATCTGAGACTAGCGGGAGTTCAAGATACGCAGTATTTT.

This sequence joins TRBV4-1 and TRBJ2-7; D possibly uses TRBD1 or TRBD2 (6 bases each). The V and J ends lost 0 bases and 4 bases respectively, with 10 bases between them. The germline V gene encodes CDR1 MGHRA and CDR2 YSYEKL. The CDR3 sequence is 14 residues long. DNA of the CDR3: TGCGCCAGCAGCCAAGAGTGGAGGGGGTACGAGCAGTACTTC. Amino acids: CASSQEWRGYEQYF.

V and J are TRBV12-3 or TRBV12-4 and TRBJ2-1; the D is unclear. V dropped 5 bases and J dropped 7 bases, with 18 bases sitting between them. CDR3 size: 15 residues. CDR3 sequence reads: CASSPVLEVVNEQFF. The CDR3 DNA is TGTGCCAGCAGTCCCGTTCTAGAAGTAGTTAATGAGCAGTTCTTC.

Ten or more counts support this clonotype. The V gene is TRBV27, the J gene TRBJ2-7; D is undetermined. This CDR3 comprises 14 residues. Germline V gene data show CDR1 as MNHEY and CDR2 as SMNVEV (reference sequence). V lost 3 bases and J 1 base, leaving 10 bases between the germline ends. The CDR3 DNA sequence: TGTGCCAGCAGTTTCAATAGTGGTTCCTACGAGCAGTACTTC. Its protein is CASSFNSGSYEQYF.

This clonotype appeared a single time. CDR3 loop: CSASPLAGLPQETQYF. The CDR3 coding sequence is TGCAGTGCTAGCCCGCTAGCGGGGCTCCCCCAGGAGACCCAGTACTTC. J is TRBJ2-5 and V is TRBV20-1; TRBD2 matches 9 bases. Trimming removed 3 bases from V and 5 bases from J; junction bases left unmatched: 13. The CDR3 contains 16 residues. Germline V lookup: CDR1 DFQATT, CDR2 SNEGSKA (reference sequence).

This clonotype has just a few counts. The V and J genes are TRBV6-5 and TRBJ2-6, with no clear D. This CDR3 has 16 amino acids. Trimming cost V 6 bases and J 1 base, with 13 bases left between them. The germline V gene encodes CDR1 MNHEY and CDR2 SVGAGI. The CDR3 DNA reads as TGTGCCAGCAGGCCCGCAAGTGATTCTGGGGCCAACGTCCTGACTTTC. Its translation is CASRPASDSGANVLTF.

This clonotype was detected only a few times. The chain links TRBV4-1 to TRBJ2-7; 10 bases are shared with TRBD2. The J call is uncertain, as TRBJ2-5 better fits the DNA end. The CDR3 is 17 residues long. Germline CDR1 reads MGHRA; CDR2 reads YSYEKL. The DNA of the CDR3 is TGCGCCAGCAGCCCTAACTATAGCGGGAGGTTTGAAGAGACCCAGTACTTC. It encodes CASSPNYSGRFEETQYF.

V is TRBV24-1 and J is TRBJ1-2; no reliable D call. The V gene lost 6 bases and the J gene lost 2 bases, with 12 bases spanning the gap. Germline V lookup: CDR1 KGHDR, CDR2 SFDVKD. CDR3 size: 14 residues. The CDR3 here is CATSLRTLNYGYTF. The CDR3, as DNA: TGTGCCACCAGTCTCCGAACACTGAACTATGGCTACACCTTC.

This clonotype was observed a few times. The V gene is TRBV27, the J gene TRBJ2-7, with 13 nucleotides matching TRBD2. In germline, CDR1 is MNHEY, CDR2 SMNVEV (reference sequence). With 5 bases clipped from V and 2 bases from J, the junction kept 6 bases outside the gene matches. This CDR3 has 16 amino acids. The CDR3 protein is CASSPTGTSGTYEQYF. DNA of the CDR3: TGTGCCAGCAGTCCGACCGGGACTAGCGGGACCTACGAGCAGTACTTC.

V usage is TRBV20-1 and J usage is TRBJ2-7; D possibly corresponds to TRBD2 (5 bases). CDR3 size: 13 residues. V lost 1 base and J 3 bases, leaving 10 bases between the germline ends. CDR1 is DFQATT, CDR2 SNEGSKA, per germline (reference sequence). Here the CDR3 reads CSARGASFYEQYF. Written as DNA, the CDR3 is TGCAGTGCTAGAGGGGCTAGCTTCTACGAGCAGTACTTC.